This entry lists 30 T cell receptor beta chains sequenced from one sample in a study of preoperative IRX-2 immunotherapy in early breast cancer. Clones were read by immunoSEQ multiplex PCR, and TCRdb kept only the in-frame ones, dropping some. The sample has tens of thousands of clones, over 75% seen once; the top ten hold roughly 1.4%. Specified treatment: preoperative locoregional IRX-2 cytokine immunotherapy. The specimen comprised lymph node tissue, sampled after IRX-2 immunotherapy. These receptors originate from a human donor with breast cancer.

The chain carries TRBV25-1 and TRBJ2-1; tentative D call: TRBD2 (5 bases). This CDR3 is built from 16 residues. Germline CDR1 reads MGHDK; CDR2 reads SYGVNS. The germline V and J ends were trimmed by 1 base and 2 bases, with 12 bases remaining between them. The CDR3 reads CASSELDGVTYNEQFF. CDR3 in DNA: TGTGCCAGCAGTGAATTGGACGGGGTAACCTACAATGAGCAGTTCTTC.

This clone was counted between two and nine times. This chain uses TRBV18 with TRBJ2-3, with 9 bases identical to TRBD1. Germline V gene lookup returns CDR1 KGHSH and CDR2 LQKENI. The ends lost 0 bases at V and 3 bases at J; junction bases unmatched: 7. The CDR3 has 17 amino acids. CDR3 DNA sequence: TGTGCCAGCTCACCACCGGCCGGACAGGGGTCTACAGATACGCAGTATTTT. Encoded protein: CASSPPAGQGSTDTQYF. Combining the CDR3 with reference TRBV18 and TRBJ2-3 gives the whole variable domain NAGVMQNPRHLVRRRGQEARLRCSPMKGHSHVYWYRQLPEEGLKFMVYLQKENIIDESGMPKERFSAEFPKEGPSILRIQQVVRGDSAAYFCASSPPAGQGSTDTQYFGPGTRLTVL.

Only a few counts were recorded for this clone. The chain links TRBV6-8 to TRBJ1-1; a possible D gene is TRBD1 (5 bases). Per germline, CDR1 MNHGY and CDR2 SAAAGT. The CDR3 covers 15 residues. With 6 bases removed from V and 1 base from J, the gap between germline ends came to 15 bases. As DNA, the CDR3 is TGTGCCAGCAGCTACCAGGGAAAGGGGAACACTGAAGCTTTCTTT. Translating it yields CASSYQGKGNTEAFF.

This rearrangement joins TRBV6-8 to TRBJ2-7, with 7 bases that match TRBD1. The CDR3 consists of 13 residues. From germline, CDR1 is MNHGY and CDR2 SAAAGT. Losses at the gene ends were 7 bases for V and 3 bases for J; bases not matched to a gene: 6. The CDR3 loop is CASTGTARYEQYF. CDR3 DNA: TGTGCCAGCACTGGGACAGCTCGCTACGAGCAGTACTTC.

This clone was seen a single time. The rearrangement uses TRBV6-8 and TRBJ1-5; D ambiguous. The CDR3 covers 14 residues. Germline-derived CDR1 and CDR2 are MNHGY and SAAAGT. V lost 5 bases to trimming and J lost 0 bases, with 8 bases between them. CDR3 bases: TGTGCCAGCAGTGTGCGGGATAGCAATCAGCCCCAGCATTTT. This sequence encodes CASSVRDSNQPQHF.

The gene calls are TRBV19 and TRBJ1-6; 9 bases are shared with TRBD1. The CDR3 extends over 15 amino acids. Germline CDR1 is LNHDA and CDR2 is SQIVND (reference sequence). The J segment lost 9 bases and the V segment lost 4 bases, leaving 7 bases of the junction unmatched. CDR3 DNA sequence: TGTGCCAGTAGTACGGCAGGACAGGGGCTTTCACCCCTCCACTTT. This translates into CASSTAGQGLSPLHF.

V gene TRBV19 combines with J gene TRBJ2-3, with TRBD2 identical over 16 bases. CDR3 length: 19 residues. Germline CDR1 is LNHDA and CDR2 is SQIVND (reference sequence). Trimming removed 4 bases from V and 3 bases from J; junction bases left unmatched: 10. CDR3 sequence reads: CASSTIGTSGGAITDTQYF. The CDR3 DNA reads as TGTGCCAGTAGTACCATCGGGACTAGCGGGGGGGCGATAACAGATACGCAGTATTTT.

The chain has TRBV6-8 and TRBJ1-1; the D gene is possibly TRBD1 (5 bases). Trimming left V 5 bases short and J 3 bases short, with 13 bases between. CDR1 MNHGY and CDR2 SAAAGT come from the germline V gene. The CDR3 has 14 residues. The CDR3 spells CASSDKSGYTEAFF. The CDR3, as DNA: TGTGCCAGCAGTGATAAGTCAGGGTACACTGAAGCTTTCTTT.

Here the CDR3 reads CSVEPQGLTTEAFF. CDR3 nucleotides: TGCAGCGTTGAACCGCAGGGCCTAACCACTGAAGCTTTCTTT. The chain couples TRBV29-1 to TRBJ1-1, with a weak D call TRBD1 (5 bases). This CDR3 comprises 14 residues. With 2 bases removed from V and 4 bases from J, the gap between germline ends came to 14 bases. Germline V gene data show CDR1 as SQVTM and CDR2 as ANQGSEA.

This clone came up a few times. CDR3 coding DNA: TGTGCCAGCTCACCACAGGAGAACACCGGGGAGCTGTTTTTT. This sequence encodes CASSPQENTGELFF. V gene TRBV18 combines with J gene TRBJ2-2; D remains ambiguous. V lost 1 base to trimming and J lost 1 base, with 4 bases between them. Germline V CDR1 and CDR2: KGHSH, LQKENI. The CDR3 covers 14 residues.

This clone has more than one count but fewer than ten. The rearrangement links TRBV29-1 to TRBJ2-3, with a tentative D call TRBD1 (6 bases). From germline, CDR1 is SQVTM and CDR2 ANQGSEA. V lost 3 bases, J lost 6 bases, and 19 bases lay in between. The CDR3 is 15 amino acids. The CDR3 reads CSVESPRWGRDTQYF. CDR3 coding DNA: TGCAGCGTTGAGAGCCCTCGGTGGGGGCGGGATACGCAGTATTTT.

This rearrangement joins TRBV14 to TRBJ1-2; D not resolved. The CDR3 extends over 14 amino acids. CDR1 and CDR2 from the germline V gene are SGHDN and FVKESK. V was trimmed by 0 bases and J by 7 bases, leaving 12 bases between them. For the CDR3, the DNA is TGTGCCAGCAGCCAAGAGACCCGTGGTGGTGGCTACACCTTC. Amino acid sequence: CASSQETRGGGYTF.

The chain uses TRBV10-2 and TRBJ2-3, with D perhaps TRBD2 (6 bases). CDR3 length: 13 residues. The V and J ends lost 10 bases and 1 base respectively, with 12 bases between them. Germline values: CDR1 WSHSY, CDR2 SAAADI. CDR3 residues: CATSGVGTDTQYF. The CDR3 DNA reads as TGCGCCACGTCGGGGGTGGGCACAGATACGCAGTATTTT.

This rearrangement joins TRBV10-3 to TRBJ2-2; D not resolved. In germline, CDR1 is ENHRY, CDR2 SYGVKD. The length of the CDR3 is 14 residues. V lost 2 bases, J lost 6 bases, and 10 bases lay in between. DNA of the CDR3: TGTGCCATCAGTGAGGTAGCTACTGCCGGGGAGCTGTTTTTT. Its protein is CAISEVATAGELFF.

This chain links TRBV6-8 with TRBJ2-7; possibly TRBD1 for D (6 bases). Trimming removed 6 bases from V and 3 bases from J, with 9 bases in between. There are 12 residues in the CDR3. The germline V gene has CDR1 MNHGY and CDR2 SAAAGT. The CDR3 here is CASRVGHYEQYF. The CDR3 DNA is TGTGCCAGCAGAGTGGGACACTACGAGCAGTACTTC.

V and J are TRBV19 and TRBJ2-3; TRBD2 matches 8 bases. Looked up from germline, CDR1 is LNHDA and CDR2 is SQIVND (reference sequence). The V gene end was trimmed by 6 bases and the J gene end by 3 bases; junction bases not matched to a gene: 8. This CDR3 contains 15 residues. The CDR3 loop is CASSLGGAVTDTQYF. CDR3 nucleotide sequence: TGTGCCAGTAGCCTCGGGGGGGCGGTGACAGATACGCAGTATTTT.

This clone was detected once. This chain connects TRBV5-1 to TRBJ2-1; TRBD1 aligns across 8 bases. V lost 1 base and J lost 4; bases outside the gene matches: 4. Germline assignment: CDR1 SGHRS and CDR2 YFSETQ. There are 15 residues in the CDR3. Here the CDR3 reads CASSLSQGAYNEQFF. CDR3 in DNA: TGCGCCAGCAGCTTGTCCCAGGGGGCTTACAATGAGCAGTTCTTC.

This clone was observed a single time. The chain employs TRBV5-5 and TRBJ1-4; D ambiguous. Trimming took 0 bases from V and 8 from J, leaving 11 bases between them. Germline values: CDR1 SGHKS, CDR2 YYEKEE (reference sequence). The CDR3 is made up of 14 amino acids. The CDR3 coding sequence is TGTGCCAGCAGCTTGGGCCAGACGGGGGAAAAACTGTTTTTT. It is translated as CASSLGQTGEKLFF.

The rearrangement uses TRBV10-2 and TRBJ1-4, with 8 positions matching TRBD1. J was trimmed by 2 bases and V by 8 bases; bases with no gene match: 7. The CDR3 has 15 amino acids. Germline lookup yields CDR1 WSHSY and CDR2 SAAADI. DNA for the CDR3: TGCGCCAGCGGGGACAGGAGAAGGACTAATGAAAAACTGTTTTTT. As protein: CASGDRRRTNEKLFF.

The V call is TRBV7-6, the J call TRBJ2-1; 12 positions agree with TRBD2. CDR1 SGHVS and CDR2 FNYEAQ come from the germline V gene. The V segment lost 1 base and the J segment 4 bases; nucleotides outside the gene matches: 2. The CDR3 has 16 amino acids. DNA of the CDR3: TGTGCCAGCAGCTTAGATCTAGCGGGGGGGTACAATGAGCAGTTCTTC. It codes for CASSLDLAGGYNEQFF.

The V gene is TRBV15, the J gene TRBJ2-1; either TRBD1 or TRBD2 may supply D (6 bases each). V was pared by 6 bases and J by 0 bases, with 12 bases between. The CDR3 loop spans 15 amino acids. Germline assignment: CDR1 LNHNV and CDR2 YYDKDF (reference sequence). The DNA of the CDR3 is TGTGCCACCAGTCTAGGGGGGAGCTCCTACAATGAGCAGTTCTTC. This encodes CATSLGGSSYNEQFF.

This clone has a handful of counts. The chain carries TRBV30 and TRBJ1-2; D gene ambiguous. CDR3 length equals 11 residues. Trimming removed 2 bases from V and 8 bases from J, with 9 bases in between. From germline, CDR1 is GTSNPN and CDR2 SVGIG (reference sequence). The CDR3 spells CAWSTVDGYTF. The CDR3 DNA reads as TGTGCCTGGAGTACGGTGGACGGCTACACCTTC.

J is TRBJ1-4 and V is TRBV5-1, with unresolved D. CDR3 length: 15 residues. V was cut by 4 bases and J by 5 bases, with 15 bases left in between. Per the germline V gene, CDR1 is SGHRS and CDR2 is YFSETQ. Written as DNA, the CDR3 is TGCGCCAGCAGCCCCACGGGCGGATCAAATGAAAAACTGTTTTTT. Its protein product is CASSPTGGSNEKLFF.

A remark on this clone: The junction and the germline gene differ at one end; a read error may be behind it. The gene calls are TRBV15 and TRBJ1-1; a possible D gene is TRBD1 (6 bases). CDR1 LNHNV and CDR2 YYDKDF come from the germline V gene (reference sequence). The CDR3 extends over 15 amino acids. The CDR3: CASSQGHGAATEAFF. The CDR3 DNA sequence: TGTGCCAGCAGCCAGGGACACGGGGCTGCCACTGAAGCTTTCTTT.

V is TRBV12-5 and J is TRBJ1-6; D gene ambiguous. From germline, CDR1 is LGHNT and CDR2 FRNRAP. Trimming pared 8 bases from V and 6 bases from J, leaving 14 bases between. The CDR3 has 14 amino acids. CDR3 loop: CASSLGHINSPLHF. The CDR3 DNA sequence: TGTGCTAGTAGCTTGGGCCACATTAATTCACCCCTCCACTTT.

The genes are TRBV1 and TRBJ1-3; the table calls TRBD1, which could not be checked here. TRBV1 constitutes a pseudogene. The CDR3 extends over 17 amino acids. The CDR3 spells CASSQGLGAVSGNTIYF. The CDR3 bases are TGCGCCAGCAGCCAAGGGCTGGGGGCAGTTTCTGGAAACACCATATATTTT.

The genes are TRBV18 and TRBJ1-3; tentatively, D is TRBD1 (6 bases). This CDR3 contains 13 residues. In germline, CDR1 is KGHSH, CDR2 LQKENI. V shed 10 bases and J shed 0 bases, with 10 bases lying between them. CDR3 sequence (DNA): TGTGCCACCAGGGACACCTCTGGAAACACCATATATTTT. This codes for CATRDTSGNTIYF.

This clone was recorded once. V is TRBV11-3 and J is TRBJ2-3; tentative D call: TRBD1 (5 bases). CDR1 and CDR2 (germline): SGHNT, YENEEA. The ends were cut back, 4 bases at V and 2 bases at J, with 10 bases in the middle. The CDR3 runs 14 residues. The CDR3, as DNA: TGTGCCAGCAGCTCCCGACAGTACACAGATACGCAGTATTTT. This sequence encodes CASSSRQYTDTQYF.

V is TRBV15 and J is TRBJ2-7; perhaps TRBD2 as D (6 bases). V dropped 0 bases and J dropped 7 bases, with 13 bases sitting between them. The germline V gene encodes CDR1 LNHNV and CDR2 YYDKDF (reference sequence). The CDR3 has 14 amino acids. The CDR3, as DNA: TGTGCCACCAGCAGAGATGGAGGAGGGAGGGAGCAGTACTTC. As protein: CATSRDGGGREQYF.

The table lists this clone with a count of one. The gene calls are TRBV19 and TRBJ2-1, with no clear D. CDR3 size: 13 residues. V was trimmed by 9 bases and J by 3 bases, leaving 12 bases between them. Germline V gives CDR1 LNHDA, CDR2 SQIVND (reference sequence). The CDR3 sequence is CASRGDGYNEQFF. CDR3 nucleotides: TGTGCCAGCAGAGGAGACGGCTACAATGAGCAGTTCTTC.